This TCR beta chain was recovered during a study of shared clonotypes between healthy human individuals. Every subset had its genomic DNA shared out evenly among several immunoSEQ plates. Sequencing was performed with immunoSEQ multiplex PCR; in TCRdb, only in-frame clones are kept and a portion is missing. Of about 480,000 clones in the sample, 60% to 80% were seen once. CDR1 and CDR2 (germline): MNHNS, SASEGT. With 6 bases removed from V and 1 base from J, the gap between germline ends came to 9 bases. The CDR3 covers 14 residues. This receptor was taken from a woman aged 40-49 years in good health. Some clones in this sample may be carry-over from other donors' samples. This chain connects TRBV6-1 to TRBJ2-2; D unresolved. Sequenced input: PBMCs. The CDR3 reads CASRAGLNTGELFF. DNA of the CDR3: TGTGCCAGCAGGGCCGGCCTGAACACCGGGGAGCTGTTTTTT.